This entry lists 20 T cell receptor beta chains sequenced from one sample in a study of chemoradiotherapy in HPV16-positive cancers. Data came from immunoSEQ multiplex PCR; TCRdb stores just in-frame clones and leaves some out. The data show approximately 12,000 clones, with approximately 93% seen just once and approximately 2% held by the top ten. The specimen was blood, collected from a patient who underwent chemoradiotherapy. Receptors were obtained from a human donor with HPV-associated anogenital cancer.

This chain links TRBV7-8 with TRBJ1-1, with D unclear. CDR1 is SGHVS, CDR2 FQNEAQ, per germline. V was trimmed by 9 bases and J by 0 bases, leaving 11 bases between them. The CDR3 extends over 13 amino acids. The CDR3 DNA sequence: TGTGCCAGTCGTAGGAGCATGAACACTGAAGCTTTCTTT. Protein product: CASRRSMNTEAFF.

The V gene is TRBV21-1, the J gene TRBJ2-7; the D call TRBD2 from the table was never checked on the DNA. TRBV21-1 is a pseudogene segment. CDR3 length: 15 amino acids. The CDR3: CASSKYRLAGSEQYF. Here the CDR3 DNA reads TGTGCCAGCAGCAAATATCGACTAGCGGGTTCCGAGCAGTACTTC.

This rearrangement joins TRBV6-6 to TRBJ2-3; D gene unclear. There are 16 residues in the CDR3. Looked up from germline, CDR1 is MNHNY and CDR2 is SVGAGI (reference sequence). Trimming removed 4 bases at V and 1 base at J, with 15 bases between. The CDR3 sequence is CASSFGRLQGTDTQYF. Here the CDR3 DNA reads TGTGCCAGCAGTTTTGGCCGTCTGCAGGGCACAGATACGCAGTATTTT.

The J gene is TRBJ2-3, the V gene TRBV4-1; a possible D gene is TRBD1 (6 bases). Germline CDR1 MGHRA, CDR2 YSYEKL. V was trimmed by 1 base and J by 0 bases, leaving 8 bases between them. The CDR3 extends over 15 amino acids. Written as DNA, the CDR3 is TGCGCCAGCAGCCAAGTTAGGGGGAGCACAGATACGCAGTATTTT. The encoded protein is CASSQVRGSTDTQYF.

J is TRBJ2-5 and V is TRBV5-1; 9 nucleotides agree with TRBD1. V lost 5 bases to trimming and J lost 2 bases; unmatched junction nucleotides: 4. The CDR3 is made up of 14 amino acids. The germline CDR1 and CDR2 sequences are SGHRS and YFSETQ. In DNA form, the CDR3 reads TGCGCCAGCAGTTCCGGGACAGGGCAAGAGACCCAGTACTTC. It is translated as CASSSGTGQETQYF.

The J gene is TRBJ2-5, the V gene TRBV19; the D is unclear. This CDR3 has 14 amino acids. The germline CDR1 and CDR2 sequences are LNHDA and SQIVND (reference sequence). V lost 6 bases to trimming and J lost 9 bases, with 20 bases between them. The DNA of the CDR3 is TGTGCCAGTAGCGGAAATCAAAGATTGGGGTCCCAGTACTTC. It translates to CASSGNQRLGSQYF.

The CDR3 loop reads CASSVGNSPLHF. The CDR3 DNA is TGTGCCAGCAGCGTAGGGAATTCACCCCTCCACTTT. This sequence joins TRBV9 and TRBJ1-6, with D uncertain. Germline CDR1 reads SGDLS; CDR2 reads YYNGEE. V gave up 0 bases and J gave up 7 bases, with 2 bases separating them. This CDR3 is 12 amino acids long.

A single count supports this clone. DNA of the CDR3: TGTGCCTGGAGTTTGGACAGGGACCTGTACAATGAGCAGTTCTTC. Protein sequence: CAWSLDRDLYNEQFF. This rearrangement joins TRBV30 to TRBJ2-1, with TRBD1 matching 8 bases. The germline gives CDR1 GTSNPN, CDR2 SVGIG (reference sequence). The CDR3 loop spans 15 amino acids. The ends lost 2 bases at V and 4 bases at J; junction bases unmatched: 7.

This chain uses TRBV7-9 with TRBJ2-6; D call uncertain. The V and J ends lost 7 bases and 3 bases respectively, with 10 bases between them. The CDR3 contains 14 residues. Germline V gene lookup returns CDR1 SEHNR and CDR2 FQNEAQ (reference sequence). CDR3 sequence reads: CASTFLGGANVLTF. CDR3 DNA sequence: TGTGCCAGCACCTTCCTGGGTGGGGCCAACGTCCTGACTTTC.

The V and J genes are TRBV30 and TRBJ2-5; D may be TRBD1 (6 bases). This CDR3 region has 14 residues. CDR1 is GTSNPN and CDR2 is SVGIG in the germline V gene (reference sequence). With 3 bases removed from V and 4 bases from J, the gap between germline ends came to 15 bases. CDR3 DNA sequence: TGTGCCTGGAGGAGACAGGTGGGACCAGAGACCCAGTACTTC. Translating gives CAWRRQVGPETQYF.

The J gene is TRBJ1-4, the V gene TRBV6-1; D is perhaps TRBD1 (6 bases). The CDR3 extends over 15 amino acids. Trimming took 1 base from V and 1 from J, leaving 7 bases between them. Germline CDR1 reads MNHNS; CDR2 reads SASEGT. The CDR3, as DNA: TGTGCCAGCAGTGAAGGGACAGTAACTAATGAAAAACTGTTTTTT. It codes for CASSEGTVTNEKLFF.

This sequence joins TRBV11-3 and TRBJ2-1; TRBD2 aligns across 8 bases. The CDR3 has 15 residues. V gave up 5 bases and J gave up 6 bases; unmatched junction bases: 9. Germline CDR1 and CDR2: SGHNT and YENEEA. The chain's CDR3 is CASSEIAGQSNEQFF. In DNA, the CDR3 is TGTGCCAGCAGCGAGATAGCGGGGCAATCCAATGAGCAGTTCTTC.

This sequence joins TRBV5-8 and TRBJ2-3, with a weak D call TRBD1 (5 bases). The CDR3 length is 15 residues. Deletions cut 0 bases from V and 0 bases from J, with 8 bases between. Germline CDR1 SGHTS, CDR2 YDEGEE. This CDR3 reads CASSLDDSSTDTQYF. CDR3 DNA sequence: TGTGCCAGCAGCTTGGATGACAGCAGCACAGATACGCAGTATTTT.

V gene TRBV2 combines with J gene TRBJ1-1; D possibly corresponds to TRBD1 (6 bases). The V gene's germline CDR1 is SNHLY and CDR2 FYNNEI. Trimming removed 6 bases from V and 0 bases from J, with 8 bases in between. The CDR3 runs 13 residues. The chain's CDR3 is CASRDRLNTEAFF. The CDR3 coding sequence is TGTGCCAGCAGAGACAGGTTGAACACTGAAGCTTTCTTT.

J is TRBJ1-2 and V is TRBV7-3; TRBD1 aligns across 8 bases. Germline trimming cut 5 bases from V and 8 bases from J; bases unmatched to any gene: 7. In germline, CDR1 is SGHTA, CDR2 FQGTGA. This CDR3 contains 13 residues. The CDR3 bases are TGTGCCAGCAGCCCCGGACAGGGCGGGGGCTACACCTTC. As protein: CASSPGQGGGYTF.

The V and J genes are TRBV6-1 and TRBJ1-2; D gene ambiguous. The CDR3 is 13 amino acids. V lost 2 bases to trimming and J lost 4 bases, with 8 bases between them. Germline V CDR1 and CDR2: MNHNS, SASEGT. In nucleotides, the CDR3 is TGTGCCAGCAGTGAACGGGATTTCTATGGCTACACCTTC. Its translation: CASSERDFYGYTF.

This chain uses TRBV15 with TRBJ1-6; D unresolved. Per germline, CDR1 LNHNV and CDR2 YYDKDF (reference sequence). Trimming pared 6 bases from V and 5 bases from J, leaving 11 bases between. The CDR3 is 14 residues long. CDR3 sequence reads: CATSLPGNNSPLHF. The CDR3 region has the DNA TGTGCCACCAGTCTTCCGGGGAATAATTCACCCCTCCACTTT.

The rearrangement uses TRBV9 and TRBJ2-1; the D is unclear. Trimming cost V 0 bases and J 4 bases, with 11 bases left between them. There are 15 residues in the CDR3. Germline values: CDR1 SGDLS, CDR2 YYNGEE. The CDR3 sequence is CASSVVPELYNEQFF. The CDR3 DNA reads as TGTGCCAGCAGCGTAGTCCCGGAACTTTACAATGAGCAGTTCTTC.

This clone showed up just once. This chain links TRBV7-9 with TRBJ2-6; 9 bases map to TRBD1. V dropped 3 bases and J dropped 4; count of bases not matched to a gene: 10. The CDR3 loop spans 18 amino acids. Germline CDR1 and CDR2: SEHNR and FQNEAQ (reference sequence). The CDR3 DNA sequence: TGTGCCAGCAGCTTGGACCGGGACAGGGCGTTAGGGGCCAACGTCCTGACTTTC. Translating it yields CASSLDRDRALGANVLTF.

The V call is TRBV7-8, the J call TRBJ2-1; D perhaps matches TRBD2 (5 bases). This CDR3 is built from 18 residues. The V and J ends lost 4 bases and 0 bases respectively, with 19 bases between them. CDR1 and CDR2 from the germline V gene are SGHVS and FQNEAQ. This CDR3 is CASSSVDPAGSSYNEQFF. In nucleotides, the CDR3 is TGTGCCAGCAGCTCAGTAGATCCCGCGGGCAGCTCCTACAATGAGCAGTTCTTC.